This T cell receptor (beta chain) was sequenced for a study of PD-L1 blockade in urothelial cancer. Turning to this clone: Its antigen is still unknown.

Whole-study results and caveats: When pretreatment blood TCR clonality was below the median, it predicted better survival.

CDR3 size: 15 residues. Germline CDR1 and CDR2: MNHEY and SMNVEV (reference sequence). J lost 7 bases, V lost 7 bases, and 11 bases had no gene match. Each PCR reaction had synthetic TCR analog templates spiked into it. Profiling relied on immunoSEQ multiplex PCR, and the TCRdb table lists in-frame clones only, not all of them. The data show 30,000 or so clones, around 80% seen once. The patients' disease, urothelial carcinoma, was locally advanced or metastatic. The input for sequencing was PBMCs, taken around atezolizumab (anti-PD-L1) treatment. This sequence originates from a man aged 60 to 69 with urothelial cancer. The V gene is TRBV27, the J gene TRBJ1-5; TRBD1 aligns across 9 bases. The CDR3 DNA is TGTGCCAGCATCCTCGGGACAGGGATGGAGCAGCCCCAGCATTTT. It encodes CASILGTGMEQPQHF.